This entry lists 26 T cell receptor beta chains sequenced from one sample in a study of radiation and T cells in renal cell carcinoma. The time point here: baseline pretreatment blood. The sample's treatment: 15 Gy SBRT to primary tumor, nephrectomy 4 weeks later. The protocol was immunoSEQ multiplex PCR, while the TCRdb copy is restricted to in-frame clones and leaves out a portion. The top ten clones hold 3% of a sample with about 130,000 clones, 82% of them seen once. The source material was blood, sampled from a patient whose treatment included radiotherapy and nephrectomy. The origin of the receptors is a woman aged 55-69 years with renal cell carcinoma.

Here the CDR3 DNA reads TGTGCCAGCAGCTTTGGGGGAATTAGCGGCACAGATACGCAGTATTTT. Its protein product is CASSFGGISGTDTQYF. The rearrangement uses TRBV7-9 and TRBJ2-3, with D perhaps assigned TRBD1 or TRBD2 (5 bases each). The CDR3 spans 16 residues. V dropped 3 bases and J dropped 1 base, with 14 bases sitting between them. The germline gives CDR1 SEHNR, CDR2 FQNEAQ (reference sequence).

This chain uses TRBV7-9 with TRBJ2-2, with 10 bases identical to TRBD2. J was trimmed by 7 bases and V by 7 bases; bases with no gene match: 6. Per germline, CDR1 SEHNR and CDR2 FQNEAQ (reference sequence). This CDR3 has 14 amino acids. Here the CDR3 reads CASNPSGSGGELFF. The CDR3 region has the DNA TGTGCCAGCAACCCTAGCGGGAGTGGCGGGGAGCTGTTTTTT.

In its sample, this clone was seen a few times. The CDR3 nucleotides are TGTGCCAGCAGTGAAGCTTCTACACAGAACACTGAAGCTTTCTTT. This gives the protein CASSEASTQNTEAFF. The V call is TRBV6-1, the J call TRBJ1-1; D call uncertain. The CDR3 consists of 15 residues. Trimming left V 0 bases short and J 1 base short, with 9 bases between. CDR1 is MNHNS, CDR2 SASEGT, per germline.

This CDR3 reads CATSRDLAGYSSYNEQFF. CDR3 nucleotides: TGTGCCACCAGCAGAGATCTTGCGGGTTACAGCTCCTACAATGAGCAGTTCTTC. The chain has TRBV15 and TRBJ2-1, with D possibly being TRBD2 (5 bases). Germline V gene data show CDR1 as LNHNV and CDR2 as YYDKDF (reference sequence). The germline V and J ends were trimmed by 0 bases and 0 bases, with 15 bases remaining between them. The CDR3 is made up of 18 amino acids. The whole variable domain, filled in from reference TRBV15 and TRBJ2-1, reads DAMVIQNPRYQVTQFGKPVTLSCSQTLNHNVMYWYQQKSSQAPKLLFHYYDKDFNNEADTPDNFQSRRPNTSFCFLDIRSPGLGDTAMYLCATSRDLAGYSSYNEQFFGPGTRLTVL.

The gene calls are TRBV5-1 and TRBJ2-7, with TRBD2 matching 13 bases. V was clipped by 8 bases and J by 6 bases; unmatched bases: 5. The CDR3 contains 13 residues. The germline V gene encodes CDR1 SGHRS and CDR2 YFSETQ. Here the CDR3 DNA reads TGCGCCAGTCGACTAGCGGGAGGAGGCGAGCAGTACTTC. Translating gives CASRLAGGGEQYF.

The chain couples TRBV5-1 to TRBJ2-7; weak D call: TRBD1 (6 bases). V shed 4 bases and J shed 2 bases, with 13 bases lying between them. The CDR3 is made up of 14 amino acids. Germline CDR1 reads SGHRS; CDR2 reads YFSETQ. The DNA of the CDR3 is TGCGCCAGCAGCCCTCGACAGGATCCCTACGAGCAGTACTTC. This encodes CASSPRQDPYEQYF. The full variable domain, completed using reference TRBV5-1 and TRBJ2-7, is KAGVTQTPRYLIKTRGQQVTLSCSPISGHRSVSWYQQTPGQGLQFLFEYFSETQRNKGNFPGRFSGRQFSNSRSEMNVSTLELGDSALYLCASSPRQDPYEQYFGPGTRLTVT.

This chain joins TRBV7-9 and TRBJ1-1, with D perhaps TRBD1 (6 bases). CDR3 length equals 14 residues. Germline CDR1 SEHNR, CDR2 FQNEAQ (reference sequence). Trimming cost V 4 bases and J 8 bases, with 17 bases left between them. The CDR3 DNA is TGTGCCAGCAGCTCCTTAGGGGGGGCAGGGGAAGCTTTCTTT. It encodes CASSSLGGAGEAFF.

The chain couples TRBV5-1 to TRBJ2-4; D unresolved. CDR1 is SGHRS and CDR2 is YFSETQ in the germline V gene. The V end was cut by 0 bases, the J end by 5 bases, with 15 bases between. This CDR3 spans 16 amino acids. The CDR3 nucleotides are TGCGCCAGCAGCTTGGAGTTGACCTCCCTCGAAAACATTCAGTACTTC. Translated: CASSLELTSLENIQYF. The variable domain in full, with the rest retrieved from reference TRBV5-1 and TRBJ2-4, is KAGVTQTPRYLIKTRGQQVTLSCSPISGHRSVSWYQQTPGQGLQFLFEYFSETQRNKGNFPGRFSGRQFSNSRSEMNVSTLELGDSALYLCASSLELTSLENIQYFGAGTRLSVL.

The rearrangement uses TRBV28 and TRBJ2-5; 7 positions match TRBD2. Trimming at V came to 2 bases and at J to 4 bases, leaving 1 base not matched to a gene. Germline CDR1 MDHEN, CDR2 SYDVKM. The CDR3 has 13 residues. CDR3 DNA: TGTGCCAGCAGTTTACCTAGCGGAGAGACCCAGTACTTC. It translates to CASSLPSGETQYF.

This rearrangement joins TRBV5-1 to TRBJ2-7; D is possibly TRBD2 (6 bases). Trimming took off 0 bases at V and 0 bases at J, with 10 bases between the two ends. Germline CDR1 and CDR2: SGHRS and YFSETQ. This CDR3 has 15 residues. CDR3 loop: CASSLVGGDSYEQYF. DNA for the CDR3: TGCGCCAGCAGCTTGGTCGGCGGGGACTCCTACGAGCAGTACTTC.

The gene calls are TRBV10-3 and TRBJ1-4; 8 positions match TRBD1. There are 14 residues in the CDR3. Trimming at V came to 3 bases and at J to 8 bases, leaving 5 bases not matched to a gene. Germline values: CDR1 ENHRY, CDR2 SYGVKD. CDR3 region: CAISDGQGKEKLFF. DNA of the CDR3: TGTGCCATCAGTGACGGACAGGGAAAGGAAAAACTGTTTTTT.

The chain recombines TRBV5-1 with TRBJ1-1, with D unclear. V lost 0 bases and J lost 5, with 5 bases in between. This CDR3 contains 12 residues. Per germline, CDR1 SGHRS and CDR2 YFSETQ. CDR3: CASSLERTEAFF. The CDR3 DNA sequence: TGCGCCAGCAGCTTGGAGAGAACTGAAGCTTTCTTT.

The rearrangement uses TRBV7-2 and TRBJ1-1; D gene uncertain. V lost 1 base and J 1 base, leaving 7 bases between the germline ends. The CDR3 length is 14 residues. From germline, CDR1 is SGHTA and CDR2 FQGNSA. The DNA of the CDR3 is TGTGCCAGCAGCTTAGTACAGTCGAACACTGAAGCTTTCTTT. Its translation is CASSLVQSNTEAFF.

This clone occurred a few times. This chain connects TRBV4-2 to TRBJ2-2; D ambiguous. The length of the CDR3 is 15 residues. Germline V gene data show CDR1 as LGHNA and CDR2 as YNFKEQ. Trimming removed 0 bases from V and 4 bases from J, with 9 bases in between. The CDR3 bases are TGTGCCAGCAGCCAAGATCTAGATCTCACCGGGGAGCTGTTTTTT. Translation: CASSQDLDLTGELFF.

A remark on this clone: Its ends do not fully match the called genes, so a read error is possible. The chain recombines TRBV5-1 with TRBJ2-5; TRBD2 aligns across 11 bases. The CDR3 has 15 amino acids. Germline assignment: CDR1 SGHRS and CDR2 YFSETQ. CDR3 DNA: TGCGGCAGCAGCTTGGATGGGACTAGCGGAGAGACCCAGTACTTC. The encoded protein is CGSSLDGTSGETQYF.

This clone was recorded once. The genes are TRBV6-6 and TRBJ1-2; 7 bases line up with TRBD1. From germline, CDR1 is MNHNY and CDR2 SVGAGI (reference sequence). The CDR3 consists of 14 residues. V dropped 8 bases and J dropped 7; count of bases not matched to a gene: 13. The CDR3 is CASWEPGGVGGYTF. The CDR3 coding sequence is TGTGCCAGCTGGGAACCAGGGGGAGTGGGTGGCTACACCTTC.

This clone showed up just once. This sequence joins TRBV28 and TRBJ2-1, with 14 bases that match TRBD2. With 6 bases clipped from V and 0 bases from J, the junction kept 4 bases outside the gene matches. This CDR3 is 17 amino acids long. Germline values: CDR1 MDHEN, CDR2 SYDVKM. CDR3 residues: CASRTSGGVSSYNEQFF. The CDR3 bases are TGTGCCAGCAGGACTAGCGGGGGGGTAAGCTCCTACAATGAGCAGTTCTTC.

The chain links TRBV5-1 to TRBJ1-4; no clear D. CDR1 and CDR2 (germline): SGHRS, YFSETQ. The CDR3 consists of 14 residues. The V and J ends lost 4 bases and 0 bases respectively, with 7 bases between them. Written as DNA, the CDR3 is TGCGCCAGCAGCCCCCTTGCAACTAATGAAAAACTGTTTTTT. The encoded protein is CASSPLATNEKLFF.

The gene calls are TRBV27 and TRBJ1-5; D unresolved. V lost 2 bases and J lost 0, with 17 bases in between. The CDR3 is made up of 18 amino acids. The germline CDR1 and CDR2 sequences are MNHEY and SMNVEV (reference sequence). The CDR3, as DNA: TGTGCCAGCAGTTTAATCCCCCCAGGAATCTATAGCAATCAGCCCCAGCATTTT. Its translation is CASSLIPPGIYSNQPQHF.

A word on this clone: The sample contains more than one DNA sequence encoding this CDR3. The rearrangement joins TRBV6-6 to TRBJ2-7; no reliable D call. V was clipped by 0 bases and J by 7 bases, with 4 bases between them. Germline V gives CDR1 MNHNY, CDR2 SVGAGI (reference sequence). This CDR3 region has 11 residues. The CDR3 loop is CASSYSGEQYF. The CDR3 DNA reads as TGTGCCAGCAGTTACTCGGGGGAGCAGTACTTC.

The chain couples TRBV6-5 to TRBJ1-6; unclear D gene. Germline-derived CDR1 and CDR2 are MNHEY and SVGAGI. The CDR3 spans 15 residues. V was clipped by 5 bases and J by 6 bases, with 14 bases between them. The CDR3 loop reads CASSPLRTSNSPLHF. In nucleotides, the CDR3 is TGTGCCAGCAGTCCACTAAGAACATCTAATTCACCCCTCCACTTT.

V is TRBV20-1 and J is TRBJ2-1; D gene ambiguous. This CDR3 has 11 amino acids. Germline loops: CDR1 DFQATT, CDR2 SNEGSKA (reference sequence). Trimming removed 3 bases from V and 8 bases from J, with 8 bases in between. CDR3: CSASAADEQFF. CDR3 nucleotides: TGCAGTGCTAGCGCGGCAGATGAGCAGTTCTTC.

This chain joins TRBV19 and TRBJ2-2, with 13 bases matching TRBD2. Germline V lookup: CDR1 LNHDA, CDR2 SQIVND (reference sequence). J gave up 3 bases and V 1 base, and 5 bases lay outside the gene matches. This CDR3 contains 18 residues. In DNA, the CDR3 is TGTGCCAGTAGTATAGTCGGACTAGCGGGGGCCGACACCGGGGAGCTGTTTTTT. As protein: CASSIVGLAGADTGELFF.

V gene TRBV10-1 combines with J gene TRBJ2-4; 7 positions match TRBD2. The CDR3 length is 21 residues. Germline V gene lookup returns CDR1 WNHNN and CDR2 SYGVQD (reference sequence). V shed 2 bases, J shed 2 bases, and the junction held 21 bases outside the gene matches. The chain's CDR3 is CASSEPTDYKGLSYTKNIQYF. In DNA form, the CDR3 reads TGCGCCAGCAGTGAGCCCACGGACTATAAGGGACTAAGTTACACCAAAAACATTCAGTACTTC.

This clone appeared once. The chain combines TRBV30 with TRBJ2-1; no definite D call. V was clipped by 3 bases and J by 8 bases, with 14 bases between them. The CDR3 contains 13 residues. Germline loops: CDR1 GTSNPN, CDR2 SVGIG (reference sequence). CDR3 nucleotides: TGTGCCTGGAGGGGTTTCCAGCCGGATGAGCAGTTCTTC. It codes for CAWRGFQPDEQFF.

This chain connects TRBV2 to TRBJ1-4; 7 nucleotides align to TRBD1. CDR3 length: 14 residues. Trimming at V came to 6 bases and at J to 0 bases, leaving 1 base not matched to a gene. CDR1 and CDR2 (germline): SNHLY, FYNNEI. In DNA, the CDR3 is TGTGCCAGCAGGGGACAGTCAACTAATGAAAAACTGTTTTTT. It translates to CASRGQSTNEKLFF.